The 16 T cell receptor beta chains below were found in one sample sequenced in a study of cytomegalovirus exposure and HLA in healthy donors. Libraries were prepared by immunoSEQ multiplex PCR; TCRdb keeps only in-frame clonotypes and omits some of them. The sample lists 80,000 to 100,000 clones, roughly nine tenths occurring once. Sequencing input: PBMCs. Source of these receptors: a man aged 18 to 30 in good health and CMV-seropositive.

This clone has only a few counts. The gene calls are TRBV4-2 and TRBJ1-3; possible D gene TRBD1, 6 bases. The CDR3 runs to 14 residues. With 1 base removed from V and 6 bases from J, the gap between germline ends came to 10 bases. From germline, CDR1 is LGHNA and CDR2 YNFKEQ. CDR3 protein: CASSQAGHKNTIYF. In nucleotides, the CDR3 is TGTGCCAGCAGCCAAGCGGGACATAAAAACACCATATATTTT.

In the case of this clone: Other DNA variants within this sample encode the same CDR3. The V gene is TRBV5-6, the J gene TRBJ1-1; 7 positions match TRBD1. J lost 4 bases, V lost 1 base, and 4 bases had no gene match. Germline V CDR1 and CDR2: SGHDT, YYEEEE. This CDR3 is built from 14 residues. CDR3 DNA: TGTGCCAGCAGCTTGCCAGGGGGTGGCACTGAAGCTTTCTTT. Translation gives CASSLPGGGTEAFF. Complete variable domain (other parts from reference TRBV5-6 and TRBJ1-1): DAGVTQSPTHLIKTRGQQVTLRCSPKSGHDTVSWYQQALGQGPQFIFQYYEEEERQRGNFPDRFSGHQFPNYSSELNVNALLLGDSALYLCASSLPGGGTEAFFGQGTRLTVV.

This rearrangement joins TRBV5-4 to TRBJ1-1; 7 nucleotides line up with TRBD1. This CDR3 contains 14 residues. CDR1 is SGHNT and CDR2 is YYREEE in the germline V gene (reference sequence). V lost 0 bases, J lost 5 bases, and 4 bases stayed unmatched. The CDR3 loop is CASSLARGRTEAFF. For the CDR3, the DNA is TGTGCCAGCAGCTTGGCAAGGGGGCGGACTGAAGCTTTCTTT. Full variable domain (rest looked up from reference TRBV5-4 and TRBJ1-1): ETGVTQSPTHLIKTRGQQVTLRCSSQSGHNTVSWYQQALGQGPQFIFQYYREEENGRGNFPPRFSGLQFPNYSSELNVNALELDDSALYLCASSLARGRTEAFFGQGTRLTVV.

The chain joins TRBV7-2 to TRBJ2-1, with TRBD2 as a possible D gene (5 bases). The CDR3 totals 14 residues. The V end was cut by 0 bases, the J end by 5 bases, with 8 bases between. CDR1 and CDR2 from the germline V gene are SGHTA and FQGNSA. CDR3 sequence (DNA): TGTGCCAGCAGCTTAGCGAGGACTCACAATGAGCAGTTCTTC. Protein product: CASSLARTHNEQFF. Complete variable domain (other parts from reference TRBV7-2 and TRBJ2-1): GAGVSQSPSNKVTEKGKDVELRCDPISGHTALYWYRQSLGQGLEFLIYFQGNSAPDKSGLPSDRFSAERTGGSVSTLTIQRTQQEDSAVYLCASSLARTHNEQFFGPGTRLTVL.

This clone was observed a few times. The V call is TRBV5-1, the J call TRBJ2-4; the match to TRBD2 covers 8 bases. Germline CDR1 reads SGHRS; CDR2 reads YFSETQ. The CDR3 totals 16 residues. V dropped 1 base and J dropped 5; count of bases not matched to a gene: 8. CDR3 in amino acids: CASSLRGGVGENIQYF. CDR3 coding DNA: TGCGCCAGCAGCTTGCGGGGGGGCGTAGGGGAAAACATTCAGTACTTC.

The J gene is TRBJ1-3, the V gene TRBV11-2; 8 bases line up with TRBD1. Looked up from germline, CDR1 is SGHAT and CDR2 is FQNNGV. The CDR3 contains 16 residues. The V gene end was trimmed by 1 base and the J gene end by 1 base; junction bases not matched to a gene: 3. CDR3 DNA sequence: TGTGCCAGCAGCTTAGTCCAGGGGGCTTCTGGAAACACCATATATTTT. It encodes CASSLVQGASGNTIYF.

The CDR3 loop reads CATRRGQGYEQYF. The CDR3 region has the DNA TGTGCCACACGGAGGGGACAGGGCTACGAGCAGTACTTC. The chain employs TRBV2 and TRBJ2-7; 9 nucleotides agree with TRBD1. This CDR3 is built from 13 residues. Germline CDR1 SNHLY, CDR2 FYNNEI. Trimming cost V 10 bases and J 3 bases; bases outside gene matches: 7.

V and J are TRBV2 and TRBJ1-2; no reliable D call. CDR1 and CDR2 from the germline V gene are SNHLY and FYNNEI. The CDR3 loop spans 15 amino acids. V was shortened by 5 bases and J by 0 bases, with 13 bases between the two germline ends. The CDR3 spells CASSTYLGANYGYTF. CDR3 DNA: TGTGCCAGCAGTACCTATCTAGGAGCTAACTATGGCTACACCTTC.

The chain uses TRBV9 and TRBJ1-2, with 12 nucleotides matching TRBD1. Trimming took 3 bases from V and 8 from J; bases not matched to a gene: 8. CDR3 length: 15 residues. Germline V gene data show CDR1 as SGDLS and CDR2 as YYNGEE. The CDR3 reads CASSARDRGLVGYTF. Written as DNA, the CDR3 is TGTGCCAGCAGCGCCCGGGACAGGGGGCTTGTCGGCTACACCTTC.

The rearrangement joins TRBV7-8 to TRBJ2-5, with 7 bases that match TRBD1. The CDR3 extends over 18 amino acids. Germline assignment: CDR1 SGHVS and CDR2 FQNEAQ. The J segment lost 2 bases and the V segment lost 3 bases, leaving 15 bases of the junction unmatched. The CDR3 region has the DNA TGTGCCAGCAGCTTCCACAATCTCGAAGGGACAGCTCAAGAGACCCAGTACTTC. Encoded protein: CASSFHNLEGTAQETQYF.

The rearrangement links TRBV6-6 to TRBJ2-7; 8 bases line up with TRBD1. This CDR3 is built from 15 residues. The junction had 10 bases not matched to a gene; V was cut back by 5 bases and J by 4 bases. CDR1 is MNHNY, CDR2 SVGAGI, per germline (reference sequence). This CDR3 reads CASSDRTGFIYEQYF. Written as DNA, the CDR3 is TGTGCCAGCAGTGACCGGACAGGGTTCATTTACGAGCAGTACTTC.

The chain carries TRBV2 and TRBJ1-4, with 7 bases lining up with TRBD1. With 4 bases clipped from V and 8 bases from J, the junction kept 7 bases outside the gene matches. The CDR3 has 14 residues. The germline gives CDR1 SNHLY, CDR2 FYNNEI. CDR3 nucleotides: TGTGCCAGCAGTGGGCGCCAGGGGGAGGAAAAACTGTTTTTT. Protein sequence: CASSGRQGEEKLFF.

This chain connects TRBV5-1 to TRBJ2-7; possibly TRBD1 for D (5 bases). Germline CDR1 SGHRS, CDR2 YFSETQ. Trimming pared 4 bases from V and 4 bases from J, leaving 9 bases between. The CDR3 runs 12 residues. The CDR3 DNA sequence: TGCGCCAGCAGCCTAGGGGTTTACGAGCAGTACTTC. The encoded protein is CASSLGVYEQYF.

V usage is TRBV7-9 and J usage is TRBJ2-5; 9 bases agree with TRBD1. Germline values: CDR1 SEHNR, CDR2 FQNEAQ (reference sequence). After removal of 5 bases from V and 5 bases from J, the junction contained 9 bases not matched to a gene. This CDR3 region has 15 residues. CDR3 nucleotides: TGTGCCAGCAGCGAACAGGGGGCGGCGGGGGAGACCCAGTACTTC. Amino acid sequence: CASSEQGAAGETQYF. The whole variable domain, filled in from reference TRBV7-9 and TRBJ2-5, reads DTGVSQNPRHKITKRGQNVTFRCDPISEHNRLYWYRQTLGQGPEFLTYFQNEAQLEKSRLLSDRFSAERPKGSFSTLEIQRTEQGDSAMYLCASSEQGAAGETQYFGPGTRLLVL.

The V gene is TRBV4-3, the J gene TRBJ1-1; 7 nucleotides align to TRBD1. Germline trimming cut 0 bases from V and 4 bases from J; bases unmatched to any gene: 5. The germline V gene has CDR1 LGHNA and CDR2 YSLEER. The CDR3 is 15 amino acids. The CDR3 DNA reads TGCGCCAGCAGCCAAGAGGAACAGGGGACCACTGAAGCTTTCTTT. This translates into CASSQEEQGTTEAFF.

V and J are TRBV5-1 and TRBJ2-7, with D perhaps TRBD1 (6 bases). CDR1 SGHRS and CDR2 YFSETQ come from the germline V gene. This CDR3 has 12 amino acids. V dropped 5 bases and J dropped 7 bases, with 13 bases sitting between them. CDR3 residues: CASRSRGREQYF. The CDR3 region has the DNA TGCGCCAGCAGGTCCAGGGGTAGGGAGCAGTACTTC.